Sequencing of this TCR beta chain was carried out in a study of blood T cell repertoires in COVID-19. V lost 5 bases and J 4 bases, leaving 14 bases between the germline ends. Germline values: CDR1 PRHDT, CDR2 FYEKMQ (reference sequence). This CDR3 spans 14 amino acids. Assay: immunoSEQ multiplex PCR; the TCRdb copy retains only in-frame clones and omits some. The sample shows 100,000 to 130,000 clones, 75% to 95% of them seen only once. This clonotype was sampled from a woman in her twenties or thirties with acute or convalescent COVID-19. This chain joins TRBV13 and TRBJ1-2; tentative D call: TRBD1 (6 bases). The sample consisted of peripheral blood. The CDR3 loop is CASSPPEGGYGYTF. DNA for the CDR3: TGTGCCAGCAGCCCCCCAGAAGGGGGCTATGGCTACACCTTC.